This is a list of T cell receptor beta chains from one sample in a study of metastatic and nonmetastatic thyroid tumors. TCRdb reassembled clones from the PCR reads with MiXCR. The sample yields about 17,000 clones, approximately 20% seen once. Sequencing was carried out using adjacent normal tissue. Receptors were obtained from a female donor with papillary thyroid cancer or a benign thyroid nodule (not recorded which). Some clones in this sample may be carry-over from other donors' samples. The CDR3 runs from the conserved cysteine through the conserved F or W.

j_gene,v_gene,CDR3aa
TRBJ2-3,TRBV11-1,CASRDQGQGGTDTQYF
TRBJ2-7,TRBV3-1,CASSPTGTSLEQYF
TRBJ2-5,TRBV6-1,CASSPRDIQETQCF
TRBJ1-2,TRBV6-1,CASSWDRNYGYTF
TRBJ2-7,TRBV20-1,CSARKRPTYEQYF
TRBJ2-4,TRBV15,CATSQFTGDIQYF
TRBJ2-7,TRBV6-4,CASSEGAGTPYEQYF
TRBJ2-2,TRBV3-1,CASSQVGRRGGELFF
TRBJ2-3,TRBV6-2/TRBV6-3,CASTHRQGLAGDTDTQYF
TRBJ2-1,TRBV5-1,CASSLISAGSFNEQFF
TRBJ1-2,TRBV18,CASSPPSSMGTGRGYTF
TRBJ2-5,TRBV6-5,CASSQVGETQYF
TRBJ1-1,TRBV5-1,CASSWTTSMNTEAFF
TRBJ2-7,TRBV10-1,CASSNGQGFYEQYF
TRBJ2-5,TRBV6-5,CASSYRMAGSETQYF
TRBJ1-2,TRBV4-1,CASSHYTGVDYGYTF
TRBJ2-3,TRBV27,CVSSSQLTDTQYF
TRBJ2-7,TRBV28,CASSFSSTYEQYF
TRBJ2-1,TRBV5-1,CASSTGTGIYYEQFF
TRBJ2-5,TRBV30,CAWSPPGLAGGETQYF
TRBJ2-7,TRBV20-1,CSARDRGGTDYEQYF
TRBJ2-3,TRBV28,CASSLTGTGSKDTQSF
TRBJ2-7,TRBV20-1,CSARARDEQYF
TRBJ2-1,TRBV6-1,CASSQRTGGVNEQFF
TRBJ2-7,TRBV28,CASSQLLGTTAYEQYF
TRBJ2-7,TRBV27,CASSLRSTYEQYF
TRBJ2-1,TRBV20-1,CSARVASEDHNEQFF